This T cell receptor beta chain was observed in a study of response to subunit inactivated influenza vaccine. Notes on the study in general: Researchers suggested that each seasonal influenza vaccination recruits few new T cells.

This clonotype was counted between two and nine times. Its antigen is unidentified. CDR1 is MNHEY and CDR2 is SVGEGT in the germline V gene. V lost 5 bases, J lost 5 bases, and 9 bases lay in between. This CDR3 is 13 amino acids long. TCRdb processed the RT-PCR reads anew with MiXCR; each CDR3 protein has one entry. Among around 190,000 distinct CDR3 sequences listed, nearly 9.5% were seen once. This sample comprised non-naive T cells sorted from PBMCs, obtained on the day of vaccination. The TCR sequence derives from a man between 50 and 59 years old who received an inactivated influenza vaccine. The gene calls are TRBV6-2 or TRBV6-3 and TRBJ1-4; D gene ambiguous. The CDR3 DNA is TGTGCCAGCAGTAACGGACGGAATGAAAAACTGTTTTTT. Amino acid sequence: CASSNGRNEKLFF.